Below, one TCR beta chain is given with its context. The table came from immunoSEQ multiplex PCR; TCRdb's copy has only in-frame clones and leaves some out. The sample holds some 74,000 clones; less than 85% are singletons and the top ten take around a sixth. Germline assignment: CDR1 SGHNT and CDR2 YYREEE (reference sequence). This CDR3 has 13 amino acids. V trimming: 2 bases; J trimming: 7 bases; junction bases outside the gene matches: 2. The sample originates from a study of blood T cell repertoires in COVID-19. Material: peripheral blood. The chain joins TRBV5-4 to TRBJ2-2; 7 nucleotides agree with TRBD2. The sequence was collected from a woman over 75 with acute or convalescent COVID-19. In DNA, the CDR3 is TGTGCCAGCAGCTTAGCGGGGAACGGGGAGCTGTTTTTT. Its translation is CASSLAGNGELFF.